These 16 T cell receptor beta chains were all obtained from the same sample, sequenced in a study of neurological immune-mediated disorders. Using its own MiXCR run on the 5' RACE reads, TCRdb lists one record per CDR3 protein. The sample contains 50,000 to 60,000 distinct CDR3 sequences, more than 3% of which appear only once. The sequenced sample consisted of CD4+ T cells from blood. The receptors stem from a middle-aged woman with multiple sclerosis.

This clonotype was recorded at least ten times. CDR3 sequence: CASSLPGTFREQFF. CDR3 coding DNA: TGTGCCAGCAGCCTTCCCGGGACCTTTCGCGAGCAGTTCTTC. The V call is TRBV3-1, the J call TRBJ2-1; perhaps D is TRBD1 or TRBD2 (5 bases each). This CDR3 contains 14 residues. The V gene's germline CDR1 is LGHDT and CDR2 YNNKEL (reference sequence). Trimming took off 4 bases at V and 10 bases at J, with 17 bases between the two ends.

This clonotype was detected ten times or more. The chain joins TRBV12-3 or TRBV12-4 to TRBJ2-7; D is possibly TRBD2 (5 bases). V was shortened by 6 bases and J by 0 bases, with 12 bases between the two germline ends. CDR3 length equals 14 residues. The CDR3 spells CASSPTAGSYEQYF. CDR3 coding DNA: TGTGCCAGCAGCCCGACGGCGGGCTCCTACGAGCAGTACTTC.

The sample holds many counts of this clonotype. V and J are TRBV6-1 and TRBJ2-7; tentative D call: TRBD2 (7 bases). The V gene lost 5 bases and the J gene lost 7 bases, with 18 bases spanning the gap. CDR1 MNHNS and CDR2 SASEGT come from the germline V gene. The CDR3 extends over 14 amino acids. CDR3 amino acids: CASSSGGATGEQYF. CDR3 DNA: TGTGCCAGCAGTTCTGGGGGGGCAACGGGTGAGCAGTACTTC.

This clonotype has at least ten counts. The rearrangement joins TRBV24-1 to TRBJ2-3; 7 bases agree with TRBD1. J was trimmed by 6 bases and V by 4 bases; bases with no gene match: 9. This CDR3 contains 15 residues. Per the germline V gene, CDR1 is KGHDR and CDR2 is SFDVKD. The CDR3 sequence: CATSEWTGRGDTQYF. For the CDR3, the DNA is TGTGCCACCAGTGAATGGACAGGTCGAGGGGATACGCAGTATTTT.

There are many counts of this clonotype. V gene TRBV6-5 combines with J gene TRBJ2-3, with D perhaps TRBD2 (5 bases). Per the germline V gene, CDR1 is MNHEY and CDR2 is SVGAGI. Trimming took off 6 bases at V and 4 bases at J, with 14 bases between the two ends. CDR3 length: 14 residues. CDR3 nucleotides: TGTGCCAGCAGCCACGGGGTAATCCCAGATACGCAGTATTTT. As protein: CASSHGVIPDTQYF.

This clonotype was counted ten times or more. The rearrangement links TRBV10-3 to TRBJ1-5; possible D gene TRBD1, 6 bases. The CDR3 length is 17 residues. Germline V gene data show CDR1 as ENHRY and CDR2 as SYGVKD. Trimming cost V 5 bases and J 0 bases, with 17 bases left between them. Here the CDR3 reads CAISSRQDSNSNQPQHF. The CDR3 DNA reads TGTGCCATCAGTTCGCGACAGGACTCAAATAGCAATCAGCCCCAGCATTTT.

This clonotype came up many times. V usage is TRBV6-6 and J usage is TRBJ2-3; D is undetermined. The V and J ends lost 4 bases and 2 bases respectively, with 4 bases between them. Germline lookup yields CDR1 MNHNY and CDR2 SVGAGI (reference sequence). CDR3 length: 12 amino acids. CDR3 DNA: TGTGCCAGCAGTTCCCCCACAGATACGCAGTATTTT. Translating gives CASSSPTDTQYF.

The sample holds many counts of this clonotype. The J gene is TRBJ1-2, the V gene TRBV4-1, with D perhaps matching TRBD1 (5 bases). Trimming took off 3 bases at V and 7 bases at J, with 15 bases between the two ends. CDR1 is MGHRA, CDR2 YSYEKL, per germline. This CDR3 is built from 14 residues. CDR3 DNA: TGCGCCAGCAGCCACCCAGGGTCAAGGGGTGGCTACACCTTC. This gives the protein CASSHPGSRGGYTF.

In this sample, this clonotype turned up many times. J is TRBJ1-2 and V is TRBV6-6; D is perhaps TRBD1 (6 bases). V dropped 8 bases and J dropped 3 bases, with 16 bases sitting between them. Germline V gene data show CDR1 as MNHNY and CDR2 as SVGAGI (reference sequence). The CDR3 is 14 residues long. The CDR3 region is CASRLIGGHYGYTF. The DNA of the CDR3 is TGTGCCAGCCGACTGATCGGGGGCCACTATGGCTACACCTTC.

This clonotype was picked up many times. V is TRBV5-1 and J is TRBJ1-2; 9 bases align to TRBD1. There are 14 residues in the CDR3. CDR1 SGHRS and CDR2 YFSETQ come from the germline V gene. With 1 base clipped from V and 4 bases from J, the junction kept 2 bases outside the gene matches. The CDR3 DNA reads as TGCGCCAGCAGCTTGACAGGGGGCCTCTATGGCTACACCTTC. Translating gives CASSLTGGLYGYTF.

This clonotype was observed many times. This rearrangement joins TRBV25-1 to TRBJ1-4; possibly TRBD1 for D (5 bases). Trimming took 3 bases from V and 9 from J, leaving 11 bases between them. CDR3 length: 13 residues. Per the germline V gene, CDR1 is MGHDK and CDR2 is SYGVNS. The CDR3 DNA reads as TGTGCCAGCAGTGAGGCGGGGCTTCAAAAACTGTTTTTT. Protein sequence: CASSEAGLQKLFF.

This clonotype was seen many times. The chain employs TRBV7-9 and TRBJ1-1; D not certain. This CDR3 has 11 amino acids. Trimming shortened V by 5 bases and J by 8 bases, and 9 bases separated the two germline ends. Germline CDR1 reads SEHNR; CDR2 reads FQNEAQ (reference sequence). This CDR3 is CASSPGPEAFF. CDR3 sequence (DNA): TGTGCCAGCAGCCCCGGCCCGGAAGCTTTCTTT.

This clonotype has at least ten counts. The genes are TRBV2 and TRBJ1-2; D is perhaps TRBD1 (6 bases). This CDR3 has 12 residues. Trimming took 11 bases from V and 4 from J, leaving 14 bases between them. The germline V gene encodes CDR1 SNHLY and CDR2 FYNNEI. CDR3 bases: TGTGCCGCAGGGGAAAGCAGCTATGGCTACACCTTC. Protein: CAAGESSYGYTF.

Many counts were recorded for this clonotype. V gene TRBV3-1 combines with J gene TRBJ2-3; D unresolved. CDR1 and CDR2 (germline): LGHDT, YNNKEL (reference sequence). Trimming removed 0 bases at V and 4 bases at J, with 5 bases between. The CDR3 extends over 13 amino acids. The CDR3 sequence: CASSQDRADTQYF. Here the CDR3 DNA reads TGTGCCAGCAGCCAAGATCGGGCAGATACGCAGTATTTT.

This clonotype was seen only a few times. The chain links TRBV6-6 to TRBJ2-7; 7 bases line up with TRBD1. Germline loops: CDR1 MNHNY, CDR2 SVGAGI (reference sequence). This CDR3 spans 15 amino acids. V lost 6 bases and J lost 3; bases outside the gene matches: 11. CDR3 sequence: CASSPARTGFYEQYF. In DNA form, the CDR3 reads TGTGCCAGCAGCCCGGCAAGGACAGGCTTCTACGAGCAGTACTTC.

There are many counts of this clonotype. The V call is TRBV12-3 or TRBV12-4, the J call TRBJ1-5; D perhaps matches TRBD1 (6 bases). The CDR3 is made up of 18 amino acids. V lost 6 bases to trimming and J lost 0 bases, with 21 bases between them. Written as DNA, the CDR3 is TGTGCCAGCAGCACTACGTTCGGGGGCGTAAATAGCAATCAGCCCCAGCATTTT. It codes for CASSTTFGGVNSNQPQHF.